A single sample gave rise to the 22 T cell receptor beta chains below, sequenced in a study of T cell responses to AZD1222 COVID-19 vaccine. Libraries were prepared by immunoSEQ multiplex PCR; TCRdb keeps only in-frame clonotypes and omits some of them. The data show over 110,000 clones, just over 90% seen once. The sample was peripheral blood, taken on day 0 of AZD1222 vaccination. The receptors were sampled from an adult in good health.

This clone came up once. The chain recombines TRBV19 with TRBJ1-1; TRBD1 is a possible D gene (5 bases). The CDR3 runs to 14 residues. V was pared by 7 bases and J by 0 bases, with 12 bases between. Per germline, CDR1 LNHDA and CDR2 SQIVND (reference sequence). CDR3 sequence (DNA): TGTGCCAGTACCTTGGGGCAAGTGAACACTGAAGCTTTCTTT. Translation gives CASTLGQVNTEAFF. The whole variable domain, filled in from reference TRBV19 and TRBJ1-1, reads DGGITQSPKYLFRKEGQNVTLSCEQNLNHDAMYWYRQDPGQGLRLIYYSQIVNDFQKGDIAEGYSVSREKKESFPLTVTSAQKNPTAFYLCASTLGQVNTEAFFGQGTRLTVV.

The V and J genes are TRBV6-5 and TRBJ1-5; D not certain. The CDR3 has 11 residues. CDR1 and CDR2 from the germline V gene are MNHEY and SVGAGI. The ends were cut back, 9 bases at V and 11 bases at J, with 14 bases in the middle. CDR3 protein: CASISTQAQHF. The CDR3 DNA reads TGTGCCAGTATTTCCACCCAGGCCCAGCATTTT.

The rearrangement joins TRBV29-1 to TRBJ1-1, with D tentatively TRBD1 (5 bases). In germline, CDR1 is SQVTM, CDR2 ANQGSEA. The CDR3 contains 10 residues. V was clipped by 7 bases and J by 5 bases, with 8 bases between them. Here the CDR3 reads CSARGTEAFF. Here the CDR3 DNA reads TGCAGCGCCCGGGGGACTGAAGCTTTCTTT.

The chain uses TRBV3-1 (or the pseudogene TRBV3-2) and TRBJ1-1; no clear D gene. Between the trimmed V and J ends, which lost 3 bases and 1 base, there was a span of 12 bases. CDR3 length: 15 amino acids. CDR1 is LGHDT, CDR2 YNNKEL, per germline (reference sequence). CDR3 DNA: TGTGCCAGCAGCCAGTTCGACGGACCGAACACTGAAGCTTTCTTT. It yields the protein CASSQFDGPNTEAFF.

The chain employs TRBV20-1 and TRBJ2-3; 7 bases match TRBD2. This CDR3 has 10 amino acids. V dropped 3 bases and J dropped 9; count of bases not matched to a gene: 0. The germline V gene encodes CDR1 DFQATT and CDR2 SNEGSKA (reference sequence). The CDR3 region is CSASGGTQYF. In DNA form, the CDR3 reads TGCAGTGCTAGCGGGGGGACGCAGTATTTT.

The CDR3 sequence is CASSQWSGRDGEQYF. The CDR3 DNA is TGCGCCAGCAGCCAATGGTCGGGGCGGGACGGCGAGCAGTACTTC. The chain uses TRBV4-1 and TRBJ2-7, with D possibly TRBD2 on 6 matching bases. The CDR3 has 15 residues. The germline V and J ends were trimmed by 2 bases and 6 bases, with 17 bases remaining between them. Germline CDR1 is MGHRA and CDR2 is YSYEKL.

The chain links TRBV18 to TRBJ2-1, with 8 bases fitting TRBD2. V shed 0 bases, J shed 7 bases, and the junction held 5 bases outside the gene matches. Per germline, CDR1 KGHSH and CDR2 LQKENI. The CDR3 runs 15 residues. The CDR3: CASSPPSGGPNEQFF. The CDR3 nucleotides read TGTGCCAGCTCACCACCCAGCGGGGGCCCTAATGAGCAGTTCTTC.

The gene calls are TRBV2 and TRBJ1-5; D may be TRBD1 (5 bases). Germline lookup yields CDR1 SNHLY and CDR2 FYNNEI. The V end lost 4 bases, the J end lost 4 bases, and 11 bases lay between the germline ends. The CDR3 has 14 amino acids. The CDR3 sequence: CASSVWQGNQPQHF. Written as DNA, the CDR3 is TGTGCCAGCAGTGTGTGGCAGGGTAATCAGCCCCAGCATTTT.

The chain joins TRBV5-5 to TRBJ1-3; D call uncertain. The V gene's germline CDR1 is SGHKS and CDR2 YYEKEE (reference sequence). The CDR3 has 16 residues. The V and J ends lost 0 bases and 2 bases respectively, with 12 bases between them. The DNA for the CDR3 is TGTGCCAGCAGCTTGGTTCTGACTGAAACTGGAAACACCATATATTTT. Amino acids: CASSLVLTETGNTIYF.

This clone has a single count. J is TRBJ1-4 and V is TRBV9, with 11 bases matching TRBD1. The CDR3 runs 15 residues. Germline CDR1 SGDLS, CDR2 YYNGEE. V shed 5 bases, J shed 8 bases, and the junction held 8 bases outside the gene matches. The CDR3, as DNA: TGTGCCAGCAGTGTTCGGGACAGGGGGAGCGAAAAACTGTTTTTT. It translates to CASSVRDRGSEKLFF.

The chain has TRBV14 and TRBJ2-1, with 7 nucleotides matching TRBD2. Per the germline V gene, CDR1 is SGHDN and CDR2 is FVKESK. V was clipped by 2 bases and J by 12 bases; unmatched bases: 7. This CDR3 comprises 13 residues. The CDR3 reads CASSQQRDYRQFF. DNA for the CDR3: TGTGCCAGCAGCCAACAAAGGGACTACCGGCAGTTCTTC.

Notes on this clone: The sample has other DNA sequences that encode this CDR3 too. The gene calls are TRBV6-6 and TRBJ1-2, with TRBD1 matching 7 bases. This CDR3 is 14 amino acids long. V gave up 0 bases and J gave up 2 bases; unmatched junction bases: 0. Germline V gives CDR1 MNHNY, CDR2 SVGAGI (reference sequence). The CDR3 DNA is TGTGCCAGCAGTTACTCGACAGGGAACTATGGCTACACCTTC. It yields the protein CASSYSTGNYGYTF.

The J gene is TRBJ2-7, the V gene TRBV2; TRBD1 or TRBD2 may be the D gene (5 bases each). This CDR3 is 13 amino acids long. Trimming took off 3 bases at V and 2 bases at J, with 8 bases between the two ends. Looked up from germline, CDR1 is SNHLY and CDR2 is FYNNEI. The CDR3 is CASSEQGPYEQYF. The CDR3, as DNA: TGTGCCAGCAGTGAGCAGGGACCCTACGAGCAGTACTTC.

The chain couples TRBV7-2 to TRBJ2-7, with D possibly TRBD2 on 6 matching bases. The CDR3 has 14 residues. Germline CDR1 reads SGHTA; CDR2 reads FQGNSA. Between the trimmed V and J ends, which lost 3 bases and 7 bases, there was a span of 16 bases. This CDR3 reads CASSFGGTAREQYF. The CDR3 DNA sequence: TGTGCCAGCAGCTTCGGAGGGACCGCTCGTGAGCAGTACTTC.

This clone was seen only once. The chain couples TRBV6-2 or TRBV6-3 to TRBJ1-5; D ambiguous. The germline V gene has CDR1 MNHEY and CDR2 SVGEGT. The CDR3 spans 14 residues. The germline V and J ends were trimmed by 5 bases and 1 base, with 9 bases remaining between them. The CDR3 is CASSSLESNQPQHF. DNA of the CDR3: TGTGCCAGCAGTAGCCTGGAGAGCAATCAGCCCCAGCATTTT.

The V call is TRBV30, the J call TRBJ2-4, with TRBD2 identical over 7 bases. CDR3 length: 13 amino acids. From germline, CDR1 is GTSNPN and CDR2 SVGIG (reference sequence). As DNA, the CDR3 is TGTGCTATGAGTGGGGGGGACTTAAACATTCAGTACTTC. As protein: CAMSGGDLNIQYF.

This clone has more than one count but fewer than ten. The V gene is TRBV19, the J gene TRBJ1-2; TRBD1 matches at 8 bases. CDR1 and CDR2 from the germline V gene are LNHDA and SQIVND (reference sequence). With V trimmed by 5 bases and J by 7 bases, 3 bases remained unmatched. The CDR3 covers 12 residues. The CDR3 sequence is CASSPQGGGYTF. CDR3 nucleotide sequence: TGTGCCAGTAGTCCACAGGGGGGTGGCTACACCTTC.

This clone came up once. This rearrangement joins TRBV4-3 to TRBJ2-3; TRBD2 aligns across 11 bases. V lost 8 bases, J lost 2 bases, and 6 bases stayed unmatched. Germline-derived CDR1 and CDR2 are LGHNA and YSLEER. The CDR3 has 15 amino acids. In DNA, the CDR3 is TGCGCCAGCCGTCAGACTAGCGGGAACACAGATACGCAGTATTTT. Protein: CASRQTSGNTDTQYF.

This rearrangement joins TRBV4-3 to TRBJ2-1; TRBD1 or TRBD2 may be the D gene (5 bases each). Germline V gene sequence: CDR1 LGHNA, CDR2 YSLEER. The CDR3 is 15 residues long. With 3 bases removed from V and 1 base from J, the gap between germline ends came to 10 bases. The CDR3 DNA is TGCGCCAGCAGCCACGGGACGGATTCCTACAATGAGCAGTTCTTC. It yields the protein CASSHGTDSYNEQFF.

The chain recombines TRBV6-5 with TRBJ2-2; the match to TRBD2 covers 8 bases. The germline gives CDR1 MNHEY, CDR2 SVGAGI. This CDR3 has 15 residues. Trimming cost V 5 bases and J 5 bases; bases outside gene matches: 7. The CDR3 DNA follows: TGTGCCAGCAGTCCCGGGGGGGCTCGGACCGGGGAGCTGTTTTTT. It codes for CASSPGGARTGELFF.

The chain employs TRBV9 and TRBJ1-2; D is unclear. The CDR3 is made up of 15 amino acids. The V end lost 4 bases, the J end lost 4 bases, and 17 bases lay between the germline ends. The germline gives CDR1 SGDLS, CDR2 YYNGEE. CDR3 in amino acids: CASSLPDTPVYGYTF. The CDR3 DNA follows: TGTGCCAGCAGCCTCCCCGACACCCCGGTCTATGGCTACACCTTC.

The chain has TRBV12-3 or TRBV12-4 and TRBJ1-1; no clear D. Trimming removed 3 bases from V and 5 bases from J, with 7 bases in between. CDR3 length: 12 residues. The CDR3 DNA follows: TGTGCCAGCAGTTTCGGGGTTACTGAAGCTTTCTTT. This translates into CASSFGVTEAFF.